The 20 T cell receptor beta chains below come from one sample, sequenced in a study of tumor and adjacent non-tumor tissue in lung cancer. No cell sorting was done before RNA was extracted from the tissue. The normal lung tissue was taken more than 3 cm from the tumor edge. The library came from three nested PCR rounds adapted from ARM-PCR protocols. TCRdb independently ran MiXCR on the multiplex PCR reads; one entry per CDR3 protein. Of 90,000 to 100,000 distinct CDR3 sequences listed, roughly 80% are singletons. The sample was distant non-tumor lung tissue. The receptors derive from a man aged 55 to 69 with small cell lung cancer.

With respect to this clonotype: The conserved phenylalanine or tryptophan normally closing the CDR3 is absent here, so this likely arose from a read error. V usage is TRBV6-6 and J usage is TRBJ2-3; the D is unclear. CDR1 and CDR2 (germline): MNHNY, SVGAGI (reference sequence). This CDR3 has 13 residues. CDR3 in DNA: TGTGCTAGCAGGTCGTCGAACACAGATACGCAGTATTGT. Translating it yields CASRSSNTDTQYC.

Worth noting for this clonotype: An end of the junction differs from the germline gene, which may be a read error. The V call is TRBV12-3 or TRBV12-4, the J call TRBJ2-4; possible D gene TRBD2, 6 bases. The CDR3 extends over 16 amino acids. The CDR3 nucleotides read TGTGCCAGCACCCCGGACACGGGGGTAATCAAAAACATTCAGTATTTC. It encodes CASTPDTGVIKNIQYF.

Comment on this clonotype: Because it lacks the conserved phenylalanine or tryptophan at the end, this CDR3 is likely a read error. Because the CDR3's place on the DNA is in doubt, the DNA is left out and the CDR3 is given as listed by TCRdb. The rearrangement links TRBV5-6 to TRBJ2-1; the DNA was not compared with TRBD2, the D call given in the table. Germline V CDR1 and CDR2: SGHDT, YYEEEE. The CDR3 is 15 residues long, ends included. The CDR3 protein is CASSSSGRAGNEHFY.

The chain links TRBV6-5 to TRBJ2-3; D gene ambiguous. Germline values: CDR1 MNHEY, CDR2 SVGAGI. This CDR3 region has 13 residues. Trimming took off 6 bases at V and 3 bases at J, with 10 bases between the two ends. CDR3 in DNA: TGTGCCAGCAGGCCCGGTAGTACAGATACGCAGTATTTT. This translates into CASRPGSTDTQYF.

J is TRBJ2-4 and V is TRBV6-2 or TRBV6-3; maybe TRBD2 (5 bases). The CDR3 is made up of 13 amino acids. Trimming cost V 7 bases and J 3 bases, with 10 bases left between them. From germline, CDR1 is MNHEY and CDR2 SVGEGT. CDR3 nucleotides: TGTGCCAGCATGGAGGTGGTCAAAAACATTCAGTACTTC. Protein product: CASMEVVKNIQYF.

Notes on this clonotype: A junction boundary mismatches the germline segment, possibly from a read error. This chain's CDR3 is CASIRDSYEQYF. The CDR3 DNA follows: TGTGCTAGCATTAGGGACTCCTACGAGCAGTACTTC. The gene calls are TRBV12-3 or TRBV12-4 and TRBJ2-7; no definite D call. The CDR3 has 12 amino acids.

In regard to this clonotype: In this CDR3 the conserved last residue, phenylalanine or tryptophan, is missing, so a read error is likely. The V call is TRBV11-1, the J call TRBJ2-2; tentatively, D is TRBD2 (5 bases). This CDR3 comprises 13 residues. V shed 6 bases and J shed 7 bases, with 12 bases lying between them. CDR1 is SGHAT and CDR2 is FQDESV in the germline V gene (reference sequence). CDR3 amino acids: CASSPRRDGELFY. CDR3 nucleotides: TGTGCCAGCAGTCCGCGACGGGACGGGGAGCTGTTTTAT.

The CDR3 coding sequence is TGTGCCAGCAGTCTCTACGGACAGGGGGCAGAGGATTTCTTT. Translation: CASSLYGQGAEDFF. The chain links TRBV6-6 to TRBJ1-1; 11 bases fit TRBD1. The CDR3 is made up of 14 amino acids. Per the germline V gene, CDR1 is MNHNY and CDR2 is SVGAGI (reference sequence). The V gene end was trimmed by 5 bases and the J gene end by 13 bases; junction bases not matched to a gene: 12.

In the case of this clonotype: A much larger clone differs from this one at a single base, so this may be a read error. V and J are TRBV20-1 and TRBJ2-3; D call uncertain. The germline V gene encodes CDR1 DFQATT and CDR2 SNEGSKA (reference sequence). CDR3 length: 14 residues. The CDR3 DNA reads TGCAGTGTTAGAGATCCGATTACGGCCGATACGCAGTATTTT. The encoded protein is CSVRDPITADTQYF.

The V gene is TRBV11-2, the J gene TRBJ2-7; D is ambiguous. This CDR3 spans 14 amino acids. Germline CDR1 is SGHAT and CDR2 is FQNNGV. The CDR3 DNA reads as TGTGCCAGCAGCGCCGACTTGACATCCTACGAGCAATACGTC. Its protein is CASSADLTSYEQYV.

In regard to this clonotype: At one end the junction does not follow the germline gene, possibly because of a read error. The chain combines TRBV4-1 with TRBJ2-5, with 12 bases matching TRBD2. The CDR3 runs 15 residues. The germline V gene encodes CDR1 MGHRA and CDR2 YSYEKL. CDR3 residues: CARSQGTSGRETQYF. CDR3 coding DNA: TGCGCCAGGAGCCAAGGGACTAGCGGGCGCGAGACCCAGTACTTC.

With respect to this clonotype: Sequence at one end of the junction differs from germline and may be a read error. The CDR3 is CDSSLDLKYNEQFF. For the CDR3, the DNA is TGTGACAGCAGCTTAGATCTCAAATACAATGAGCAGTTCTTC. The chain couples TRBV11-2 to TRBJ2-1; D call uncertain. The CDR3 runs to 14 residues. The germline gives CDR1 SGHAT, CDR2 FQNNGV.

As for this clonotype: No conserved phenylalanine or tryptophan is present at the end of the CDR3, so a read error is the likely explanation. The CDR3 reads CASSSRGAYIGELFI. The CDR3 coding sequence is TGCGCCAGCAGCAGCAGGGGGGCCTATATCGGGGAACTGTTTATT. The chain is built from TRBV4-1 and TRBJ2-2, with a tentative D call TRBD1 (7 bases). The CDR3 covers 15 residues. Per germline, CDR1 MGHRA and CDR2 YSYEKL.

Regarding this clonotype: The CDR3 carries no conserved terminal phenylalanine or tryptophan, so it likely arises from a read error. The chain recombines TRBV29-1 with TRBJ2-2, with D perhaps TRBD1 or TRBD2 (5 bases each). Germline V gene data show CDR1 as SQVTM and CDR2 as ANQGSEA. CDR3 length: 12 residues. CDR3 in amino acids: CSVRQGTGELFY. The CDR3, as DNA: TGCAGCGTAAGACAAGGGACCGGGGAACTGTTTTAT.

Notes on this clonotype: Its ends do not fully match the called genes, so a read error is possible. The CDR3 region is CANSSTAQETQYF. The CDR3 nucleotides are TGTGCCAACAGCTCGACCGCACAAGAGACCCAGTACTTC. J is TRBJ2-5 and V is TRBV11-1, with D unresolved. Per the germline V gene, CDR1 is SGHAT and CDR2 is FQDESV (reference sequence). The CDR3 contains 13 residues.

This clonotype was counted once. The germline gene is not matched at one end of the junction; a read error may be the cause. V usage is TRBV6-5 and J usage is TRBJ2-3; D could derive from TRBD1 or TRBD2 (5 bases each). CDR3 size: 13 residues. The germline V gene encodes CDR1 MNHEY and CDR2 SVGAGI. The CDR3 DNA reads as TGTGCCAGTAGTTTCGGGGCCACAGATACGCAGTATTTT. It specifies CASSFGATDTQYF.

The chain joins TRBV11-1 to TRBJ2-7; no firm D call. The CDR3 contains 13 residues. Trimming removed 0 bases from V and 4 bases from J, with 7 bases in between. Germline lookup yields CDR1 SGHAT and CDR2 FQDESV (reference sequence). This CDR3 reads CASSLARLYEQYV. CDR3 in DNA: TGTGCCAGCAGCTTAGCGCGGCTATACGAGCAGTACGTC.

Concerning this clonotype itself: Sequence at one end of the junction differs from germline and may be a read error. The chain employs TRBV29-1 and TRBJ2-1, with 11 bases lining up with TRBD2. The CDR3 contains 13 residues. The germline V gene has CDR1 SQVTM and CDR2 ANQGSEA. Written as DNA, the CDR3 is TGCAGCCTCCAGGGACTAGCGGACAATGGGCAGTTCTTC. Its protein product is CSLQGLADNGQFF.

As to this clonotype: A junction end diverges from the germline sequence, so it may reflect a read error. The chain employs TRBV5-5 and TRBJ2-2; TRBD1 might be the D (6 bases). The germline CDR1 and CDR2 sequences are SGHKS and YYEKEE (reference sequence). The CDR3 totals 15 residues. As DNA, the CDR3 is TGTGCCAGCAGTCGAGGAGACAGGTACACCGGGGAGCTGCTTTTT. The encoded protein is CASSRGDRYTGELLF. Drawing the rest from reference TRBV5-5 and TRBJ2-2, the complete variable domain is DAGVTQSPTHLIKTRGQQVTLRCSPISGHKSVSWYQQVLGQGPQFIFQYYEKEERGRGNFPDRFSARQFPNYSSELNVNALLLGDSALYLCASSRGDRYTGELLFGEGSRLTVL.

For this clonotype: Mismatch with germline at one junction end may stem from a read error. The chain employs TRBV5-5 and TRBJ2-3; a weak D match, TRBD2 (5 bases). The CDR3 consists of 16 residues. Germline V lookup: CDR1 SGHKS, CDR2 YYEKEE (reference sequence). The CDR3 reads CASRPLLAPGIDTQCF. CDR3 coding DNA: TGTGCCAGCCGGCCGCTTCTAGCTCCTGGCATAGATACGCAGTGTTTT.